The entry below describes one TCR beta chain. Profiling relied on immunoSEQ multiplex PCR, and the TCRdb table lists in-frame clones only, not all of them. The table has about 150,000 clones, roughly 86% seen once. Trimming cost V 5 bases and J 1 base, with 14 bases left between them. Germline V gene data show CDR1 as KGHSH and CDR2 as LQKENI. The CDR3 runs 15 residues. This entry belongs to a study of cytomegalovirus exposure and HLA in healthy donors. The clonotype was recovered from a human donor in good health. The chain couples TRBV18 to TRBJ1-1, with D perhaps TRBD1 (6 bases). The sequenced sample consisted of PBMCs. Written as DNA, the CDR3 is TGTGCCAGCTCAACATCCGCAGGGGAGAACACTGAAGCTTTCTTT. Its translation: CASSTSAGENTEAFF.